Below, 9 T cell receptor beta chains from the same sample are listed, as sequenced in a study of blood T cell repertoires in COVID-19. The method was immunoSEQ multiplex PCR; TCRdb's version includes in-frame clones alone and lacks a portion of them. This table holds 130,000 or so clones, 60% to 80% found once. Sequencing used peripheral blood. The receptors were gathered from a woman aged 70-85 years with acute or convalescent COVID-19.

This chain links TRBV19 with TRBJ2-7, with a tentative D call TRBD2 (6 bases). Germline V gene data show CDR1 as LNHDA and CDR2 as SQIVND (reference sequence). Trimming shortened V by 10 bases and J by 2 bases, and 15 bases separated the two germline ends. CDR3 length: 13 residues. CDR3 DNA sequence: TGTGCCACCTCCGGGACGGGGGCCTACGAGCAGTACTTC. Translated, it gives CATSGTGAYEQYF.

As concerns this clone: This CDR3 fails to terminate in the conserved phenylalanine or tryptophan, so it likely reflects a read error. The DNA is omitted, as the CDR3 cannot be located on it reliably, and the CDR3 follows TCRdb's listing. The rearrangement uses TRBV29-1 and TRBJ1-1; the table assigns TRBD1, which was not confirmed against the DNA. Germline loops: CDR1 SQVTM, CDR2 ANQGSEA. The CDR3 spans 11 amino acids, including both terminal residues. CDR3 in amino acids: CSVEDSQTLGL.

V and J are TRBV5-1 and TRBJ2-5; unclear D gene. CDR1 and CDR2 (germline): SGHRS, YFSETQ. This CDR3 has 14 residues. Trimming shortened V by 5 bases and J by 5 bases, and 16 bases separated the two germline ends. The CDR3 protein is CASRTQVHAETQYF. The DNA of the CDR3 is TGCGCCAGCAGAACCCAGGTACATGCGGAGACCCAGTACTTC. Full variable domain (outside the CDR3, taken from reference TRBV5-1 and TRBJ2-5): KAGVTQTPRYLIKTRGQQVTLSCSPISGHRSVSWYQQTPGQGLQFLFEYFSETQRNKGNFPGRFSGRQFSNSRSEMNVSTLELGDSALYLCASRTQVHAETQYFGPGTRLLVL.

The chain is built from TRBV4-3 and TRBJ1-2; 7 nucleotides agree with TRBD1. CDR1 LGHNA and CDR2 YSLEER come from the germline V gene. The CDR3 length is 15 residues. With 0 bases clipped from V and 3 bases from J, the junction kept 4 bases outside the gene matches. The CDR3 is CASSQERQGYYGYTF. The CDR3 DNA reads TGCGCCAGCAGCCAAGAACGACAGGGATACTATGGCTACACCTTC.

This chain connects TRBV5-1 to TRBJ1-1, with D tentatively TRBD1 (5 bases). Deletions cut 1 base from V and 3 bases from J, with 16 bases between. Germline assignment: CDR1 SGHRS and CDR2 YFSETQ. CDR3 length: 16 residues. The CDR3: CASSLQGGRLDTEAFF. The CDR3 region has the DNA TGCGCCAGCAGCTTGCAGGGTGGCAGGTTGGACACTGAAGCTTTCTTT.

A single count supports this clone. The chain joins TRBV28 to TRBJ1-2; D unresolved. The CDR3 consists of 12 residues. V shed 5 bases and J shed 2 bases, with 6 bases lying between them. The germline V gene has CDR1 MDHEN and CDR2 SYDVKM. CDR3 in amino acids: CASSVLNYGYTF. The CDR3 DNA reads as TGTGCCAGCAGTGTGTTAAACTATGGCTACACCTTC.

This clone was seen more than once but under ten times. The chain uses TRBV2 and TRBJ2-7, with 11 positions matching TRBD2. The J segment lost 4 bases and the V segment lost 5 bases, leaving 4 bases of the junction unmatched. Germline-derived CDR1 and CDR2 are SNHLY and FYNNEI. This CDR3 has 14 residues. CDR3 nucleotides: TGTGCCAGCAGTTTCGGGACTAGCGGTTACGAGCAGTACTTC. Translation gives CASSFGTSGYEQYF.

This clone has only a few counts. Other nucleotide sequences from this sample produce the same CDR3. The chain carries TRBV19 and TRBJ2-5; 10 positions agree with TRBD2. The junction had 3 bases not matched to a gene; V was cut back by 6 bases and J by 5 bases. CDR1 is LNHDA and CDR2 is SQIVND in the germline V gene (reference sequence). The CDR3 totals 13 residues. CDR3 DNA: TGTGCCAGTAGGAAGGGACTAGCGGAGACCCAGTACTTC. Residues: CASRKGLAETQYF.

The genes are TRBV11-2 and TRBJ2-3, with D possibly matching TRBD2 (6 bases). Germline-derived CDR1 and CDR2 are SGHAT and FQNNGV. Trimming took off 2 bases at V and 6 bases at J, with 9 bases between the two ends. The CDR3 is 13 residues long. Written as DNA, the CDR3 is TGTGCCAGCAGCTTACGGAGGGTTGATACGCAGTATTTT. It yields the protein CASSLRRVDTQYF.